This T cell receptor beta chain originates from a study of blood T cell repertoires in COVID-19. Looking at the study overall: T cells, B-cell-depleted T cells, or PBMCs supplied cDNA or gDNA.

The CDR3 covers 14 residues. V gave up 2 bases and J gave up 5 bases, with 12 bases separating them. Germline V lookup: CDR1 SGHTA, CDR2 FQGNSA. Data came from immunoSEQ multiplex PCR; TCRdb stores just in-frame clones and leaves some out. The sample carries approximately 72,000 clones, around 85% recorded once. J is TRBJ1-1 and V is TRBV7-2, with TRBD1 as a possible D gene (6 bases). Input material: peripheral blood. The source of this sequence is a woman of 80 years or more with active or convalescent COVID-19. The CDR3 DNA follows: TGTGCCAGCAGCTTAAGACAGGTTGTGACTGAAGCTTTCTTT. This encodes CASSLRQVVTEAFF.